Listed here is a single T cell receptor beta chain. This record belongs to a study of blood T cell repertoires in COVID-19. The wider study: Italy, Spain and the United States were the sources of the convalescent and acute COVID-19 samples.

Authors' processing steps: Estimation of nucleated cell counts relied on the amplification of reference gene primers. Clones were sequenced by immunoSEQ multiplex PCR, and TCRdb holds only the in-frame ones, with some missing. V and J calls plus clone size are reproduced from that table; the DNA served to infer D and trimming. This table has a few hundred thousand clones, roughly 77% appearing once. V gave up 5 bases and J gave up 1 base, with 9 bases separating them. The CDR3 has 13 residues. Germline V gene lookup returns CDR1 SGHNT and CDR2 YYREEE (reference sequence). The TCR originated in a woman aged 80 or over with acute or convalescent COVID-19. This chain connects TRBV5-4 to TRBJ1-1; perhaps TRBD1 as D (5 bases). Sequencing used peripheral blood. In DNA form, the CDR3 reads TGTGCCAGCAGTTTCAGGGCGAACACTGAAGCTTTCTTT. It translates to CASSFRANTEAFF.